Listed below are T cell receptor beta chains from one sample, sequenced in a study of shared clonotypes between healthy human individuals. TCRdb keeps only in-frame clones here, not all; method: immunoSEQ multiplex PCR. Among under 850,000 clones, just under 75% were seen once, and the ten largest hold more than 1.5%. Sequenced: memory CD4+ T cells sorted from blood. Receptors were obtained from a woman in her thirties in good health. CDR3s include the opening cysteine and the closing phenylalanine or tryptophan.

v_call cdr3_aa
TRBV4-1 CASSRRVEPQETQYF
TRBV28 CASSTSGPTYEQYF
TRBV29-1 CSVLPGSGELFF
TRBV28 CASSFVQGENQPQHF
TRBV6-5 CASSYSPSGFGNTIYF
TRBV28 CASREGPSTDTQYF
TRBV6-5 CASSYGELQPQHF
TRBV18 CASSAGQGAGQPQHF
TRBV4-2 CASSQELAGGPGANVLTF
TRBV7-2 CASSFRLAGVVETQYF
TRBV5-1 CASRDNYEQYF
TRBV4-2 CASSQRTGEQYF
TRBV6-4 CASSDSAGAQTGELFF
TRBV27 CASTIREGGEQFF
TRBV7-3 CASSLGTGSTDTQYF
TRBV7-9 CASSSQGESTEAFF
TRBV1 CTSSHVQPRTGGVGRGGYTF
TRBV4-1 CASSQATSGGDTQYF
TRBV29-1 CSARGTAYEQYF
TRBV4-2 CASSPSDLSSYNEQFF
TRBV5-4 CASSPGQPRYNEQFF
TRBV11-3 CASSYYIAGEDGYTF
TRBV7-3 CASSLTRTGELFF
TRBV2 CASSVDRVGTDTQYF
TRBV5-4 CASTSGTSGRASYNEQFF
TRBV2 CASSEAQTGFGYTF
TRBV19 CASSIGGGQPQHF
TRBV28 CASSRTVATNEKLFF
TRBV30 CAWSGTSHRVRNEKLFF
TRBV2 CASSYARGRLEQYF
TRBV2 CASSGQSNTGELFF
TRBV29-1 CSVPDRAKNIQYF
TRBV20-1 CSAPGERQYF
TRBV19 CASRVGQTQFF
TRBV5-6 CASQGAGETQYF
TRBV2 CASSESSGSRHEQFF
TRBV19 CASSAQGPGGPQHF
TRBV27 CASQPRLKETQYF
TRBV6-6 CASSYEGTNTGELFF
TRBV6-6 CASRSGTGFEQYF
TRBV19 CASSIGLAGGETQYF
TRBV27 CASSPTWTSGSWETQYF
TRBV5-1 CASSLASGSGGYTF
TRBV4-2 CASSSGDTGELFF
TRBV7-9 CASSPPGQGYEQYF
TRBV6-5 CASSYVRGGNTIYF
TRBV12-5 CASGSPSTPYEQYF
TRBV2 CASRVGTAYEQYF
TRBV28 CASSPRTWSGGGGTDTQYF